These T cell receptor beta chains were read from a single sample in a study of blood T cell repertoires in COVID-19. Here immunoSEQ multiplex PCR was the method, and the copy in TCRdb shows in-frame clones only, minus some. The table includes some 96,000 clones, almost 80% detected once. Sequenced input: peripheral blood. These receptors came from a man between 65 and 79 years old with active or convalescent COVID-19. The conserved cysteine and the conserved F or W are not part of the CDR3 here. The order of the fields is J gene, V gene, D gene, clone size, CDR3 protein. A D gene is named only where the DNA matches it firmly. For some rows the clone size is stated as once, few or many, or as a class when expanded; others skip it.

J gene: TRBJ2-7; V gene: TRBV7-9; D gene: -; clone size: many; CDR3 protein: ASSLDSSYEQY
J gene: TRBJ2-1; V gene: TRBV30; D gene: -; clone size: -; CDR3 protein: AWSRTYNEQF
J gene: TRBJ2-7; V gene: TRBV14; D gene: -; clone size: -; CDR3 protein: ASSQGGSSAEQY
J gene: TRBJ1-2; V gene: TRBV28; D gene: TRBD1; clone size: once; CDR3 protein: ASSSGTGSLGDYGYT
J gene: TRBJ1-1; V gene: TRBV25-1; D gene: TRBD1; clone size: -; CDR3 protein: ASKGGQVNTEAF
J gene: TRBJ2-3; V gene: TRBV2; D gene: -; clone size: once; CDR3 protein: ASSEVPRVVPGTDTQY
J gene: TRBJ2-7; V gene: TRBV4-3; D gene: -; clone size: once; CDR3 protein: ASSQDRGSYYEQY
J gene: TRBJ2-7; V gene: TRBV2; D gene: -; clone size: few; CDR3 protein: ASIEGPLREQY
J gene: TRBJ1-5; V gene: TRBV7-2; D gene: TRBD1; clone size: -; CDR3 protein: ASTSGPGGDQPQH
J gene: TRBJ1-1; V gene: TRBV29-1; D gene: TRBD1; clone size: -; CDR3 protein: SVEPPGGTEAF
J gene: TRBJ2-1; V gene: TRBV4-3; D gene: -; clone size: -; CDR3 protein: ASSSLGGINEQF
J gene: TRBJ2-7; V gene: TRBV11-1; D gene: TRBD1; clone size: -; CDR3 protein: ASSLQTGGDPYEQY
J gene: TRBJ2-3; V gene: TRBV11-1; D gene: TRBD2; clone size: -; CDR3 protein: ASSLAGAGVLTDTQY
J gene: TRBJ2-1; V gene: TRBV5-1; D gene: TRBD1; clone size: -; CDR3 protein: ASSDDRGLVNEQF
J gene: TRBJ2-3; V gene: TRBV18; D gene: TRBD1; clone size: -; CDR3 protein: ASSRTGTGGPSTDTQY
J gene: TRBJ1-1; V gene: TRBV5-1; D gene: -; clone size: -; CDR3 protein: ASSVGSATEAF
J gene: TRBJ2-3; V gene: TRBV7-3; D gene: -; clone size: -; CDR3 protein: ASSSGYTDTQY
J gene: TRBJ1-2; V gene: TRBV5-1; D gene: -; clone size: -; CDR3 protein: ASRGQQSDYGYT
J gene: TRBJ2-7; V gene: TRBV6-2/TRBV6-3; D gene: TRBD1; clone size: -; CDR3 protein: ASSYSGQGDYEQY
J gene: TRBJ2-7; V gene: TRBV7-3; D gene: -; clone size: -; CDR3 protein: ASSYKINNEQY
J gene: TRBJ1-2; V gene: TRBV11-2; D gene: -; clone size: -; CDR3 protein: ASSTLRTPRGYGYT
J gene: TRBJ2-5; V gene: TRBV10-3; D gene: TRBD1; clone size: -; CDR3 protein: AISADRGHETQY
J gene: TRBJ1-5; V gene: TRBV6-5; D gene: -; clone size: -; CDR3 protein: ASRESTSNQPQH
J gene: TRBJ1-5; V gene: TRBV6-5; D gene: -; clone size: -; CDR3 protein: ASTPGPGQPQH
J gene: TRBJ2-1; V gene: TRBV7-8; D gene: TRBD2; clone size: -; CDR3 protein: ASSLAMGRGGNEQF
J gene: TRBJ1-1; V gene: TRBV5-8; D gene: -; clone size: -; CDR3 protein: ASSWGGTMAEAF
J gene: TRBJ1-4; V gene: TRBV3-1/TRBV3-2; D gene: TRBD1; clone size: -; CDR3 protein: ASSQDSRGRQKLF
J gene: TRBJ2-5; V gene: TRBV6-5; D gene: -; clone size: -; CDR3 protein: ASSPGTTQETQY
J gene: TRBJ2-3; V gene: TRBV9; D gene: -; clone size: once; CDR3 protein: ASSGLVQDTQY
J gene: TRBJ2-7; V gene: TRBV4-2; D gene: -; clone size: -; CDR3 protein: ASSHAQGGSSYEQY
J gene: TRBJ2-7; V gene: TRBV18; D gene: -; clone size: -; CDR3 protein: ASSPPAGLAYEQY
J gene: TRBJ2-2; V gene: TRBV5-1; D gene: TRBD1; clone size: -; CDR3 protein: ASSWGQGRGGLF
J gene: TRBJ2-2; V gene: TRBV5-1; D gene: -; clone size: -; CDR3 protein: ASSLGLVGAGELF
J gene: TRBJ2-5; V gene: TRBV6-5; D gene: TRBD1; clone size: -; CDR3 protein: ASGKTGIQETQY
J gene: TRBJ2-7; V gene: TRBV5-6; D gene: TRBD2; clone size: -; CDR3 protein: ASSLLAGVGHEQY
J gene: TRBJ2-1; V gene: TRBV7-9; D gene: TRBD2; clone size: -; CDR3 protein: ASSLRLADNEQF
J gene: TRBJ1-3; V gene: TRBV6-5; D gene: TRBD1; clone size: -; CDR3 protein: ASSYGRGLGNTIY
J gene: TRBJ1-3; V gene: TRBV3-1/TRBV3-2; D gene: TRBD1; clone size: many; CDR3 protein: ASSQEGASFGNTIY
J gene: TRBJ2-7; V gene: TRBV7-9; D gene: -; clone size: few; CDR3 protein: ASSRTTHYEQY
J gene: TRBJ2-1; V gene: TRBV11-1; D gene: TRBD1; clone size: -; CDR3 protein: ASSSGTEVIYNEQF
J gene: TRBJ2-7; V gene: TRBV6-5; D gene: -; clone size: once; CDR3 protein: ASRGGAPYEQY
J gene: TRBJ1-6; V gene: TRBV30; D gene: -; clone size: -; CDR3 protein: AWSVTGNSPLH
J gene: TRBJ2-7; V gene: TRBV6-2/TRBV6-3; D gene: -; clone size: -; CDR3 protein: ASSYSSISAGEQY
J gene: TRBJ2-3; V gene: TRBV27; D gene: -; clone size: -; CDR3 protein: ASSRGWDTQY
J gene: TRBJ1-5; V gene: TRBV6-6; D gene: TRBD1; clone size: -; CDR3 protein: ASSRDRAGQPQH
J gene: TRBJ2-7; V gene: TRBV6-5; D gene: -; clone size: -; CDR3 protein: ASRLGTGLYEQY
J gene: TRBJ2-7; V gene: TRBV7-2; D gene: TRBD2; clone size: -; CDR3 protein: ASRQSTSVGEQY
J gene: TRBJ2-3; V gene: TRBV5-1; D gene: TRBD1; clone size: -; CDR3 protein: ASSLAAGGLETQY
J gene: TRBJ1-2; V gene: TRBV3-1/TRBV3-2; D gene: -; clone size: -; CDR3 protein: ASSRLAGSISDGYT
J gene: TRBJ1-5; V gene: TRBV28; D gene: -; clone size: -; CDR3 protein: ASSSQGISNQPQH
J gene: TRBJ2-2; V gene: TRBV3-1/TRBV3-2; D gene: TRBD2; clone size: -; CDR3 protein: ASSQYSGGALTGELF
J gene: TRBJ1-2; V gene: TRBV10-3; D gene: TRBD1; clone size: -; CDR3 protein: AIRGQGTFGYT
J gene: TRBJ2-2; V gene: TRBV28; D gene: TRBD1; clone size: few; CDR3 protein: ASRRGPSNTGELF
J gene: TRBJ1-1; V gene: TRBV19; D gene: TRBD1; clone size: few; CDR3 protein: ASSLLPGQGATEAF
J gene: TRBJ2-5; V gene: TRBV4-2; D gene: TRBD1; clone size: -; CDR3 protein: ASSQTGGLETQY
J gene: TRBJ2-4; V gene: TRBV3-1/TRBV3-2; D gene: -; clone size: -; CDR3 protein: ASNAQGVESIQY
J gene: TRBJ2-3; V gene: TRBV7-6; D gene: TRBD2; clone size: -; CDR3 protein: ASSLGTGGGTDTQY
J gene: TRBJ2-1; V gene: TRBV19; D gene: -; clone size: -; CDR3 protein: ASSISSSYNEQF
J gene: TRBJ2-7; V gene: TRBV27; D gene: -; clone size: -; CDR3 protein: ASSLAGPSYEQY
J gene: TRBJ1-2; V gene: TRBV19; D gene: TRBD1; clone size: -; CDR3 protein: ASSPGGNYGYT